This passage covers 32 T cell receptor beta chains from one sample sequenced in a study of neoadjuvant anti-PD-1 for oral cavity cancer. Documented time point: after neoadjuvant nivolumab, at surgical resection. Measured with immunoSEQ multiplex PCR; TCRdb has only the in-frame clones, and not every one. The sample yields some 15,000 clones, roughly two fifths seen once. This material consisted of tumor tissue, taken after nivolumab (anti-PD-1) treatment. Every receptor here comes from a person aged 40 to 85 with oral cavity squamous cell carcinoma.

The J gene is TRBJ1-5, the V gene TRBV2; D is perhaps TRBD1 (5 bases). Trimming took off 4 bases at V and 5 bases at J, with 6 bases between the two ends. Germline-derived CDR1 and CDR2 are SNHLY and FYNNEI. CDR3 length: 12 residues. The CDR3 loop reads CASSGGDQPQHF. In DNA form, the CDR3 reads TGTGCCAGCAGTGGGGGGGATCAGCCCCAGCATTTT.

By share, this clone counts as medium-sized. The J gene is TRBJ2-3, the V gene TRBV4-1; D uncertain. V shed 2 bases and J shed 2 bases, with 8 bases lying between them. CDR1 is MGHRA, CDR2 YSYEKL, per germline. The CDR3 consists of 14 residues. The CDR3 DNA reads TGCGCCAGCAGCCAAAGCCTTCTCACAGATACGCAGTATTTT. Translation: CASSQSLLTDTQYF.

V is TRBV7-2 and J is TRBJ2-7; 10 bases match TRBD2. After removal of 5 bases from V and 2 bases from J, the junction contained 3 bases not matched to a gene. This CDR3 comprises 14 residues. Germline V gene sequence: CDR1 SGHTA, CDR2 FQGNSA. The chain's CDR3 is CASSPSGGAYEQYF. CDR3 nucleotide sequence: TGTGCCAGCAGCCCCAGCGGGGGGGCCTACGAGCAGTACTTC.

The V and J genes are TRBV6-1 and TRBJ1-5, with 10 bases that match TRBD1. CDR1 is MNHNS and CDR2 is SASEGT in the germline V gene. The CDR3 totals 16 residues. The ends lost 2 bases at V and 5 bases at J; junction bases unmatched: 6. The CDR3 DNA follows: TGTGCCAGCAGTGAATATGAGACAGGGGGCCATCAGCCCCAGCATTTT. It is translated as CASSEYETGGHQPQHF.

V is TRBV5-6 and J is TRBJ1-1, with D perhaps TRBD1 (6 bases). The germline V gene encodes CDR1 SGHDT and CDR2 YYEEEE. This CDR3 has 16 amino acids. V was cut by 4 bases and J by 1 base, with 17 bases left in between. CDR3 DNA sequence: TGTGCCAGCAGCAGCCGAAGGACAGTCAGGAACACTGAAGCTTTCTTT. It is translated as CASSSRRTVRNTEAFF.

The gene calls are TRBV7-2 and TRBJ2-7, with D possibly being TRBD1 (5 bases). From germline, CDR1 is SGHTA and CDR2 FQGNSA. V gave up 5 bases and J gave up 3 bases, with 17 bases separating them. CDR3 length equals 15 residues. The CDR3 region has the DNA TGTGCCAGCAGCCTCGGTGCAGGGATTAGCTACGAGCAGTACTTC. This gives the protein CASSLGAGISYEQYF. The full variable domain, with the rest looked up from reference TRBV7-2 and TRBJ2-7, is GAGVSQSPSNKVTEKGKDVELRCDPISGHTALYWYRQSLGQGLEFLIYFQGNSAPDKSGLPSDRFSAERTGGSVSTLTIQRTQQEDSAVYLCASSLGAGISYEQYFGPGTRLTVT.

V and J are TRBV5-4 and TRBJ1-2; tentatively, D is TRBD1 (5 bases). The CDR3 totals 17 residues. Trimming removed 0 bases at V and 0 bases at J, with 15 bases between. Germline loops: CDR1 SGHNT, CDR2 YYREEE (reference sequence). The CDR3 loop is CASSLAGGGGTNYGYTF. In nucleotides, the CDR3 is TGTGCCAGCAGCTTGGCCGGTGGGGGGGGAACTAACTATGGCTACACCTTC.

This rearrangement joins TRBV9 to TRBJ2-1; 7 bases are a match to TRBD2. CDR1 and CDR2 from the germline V gene are SGDLS and YYNGEE. The CDR3 extends over 16 amino acids. V shed 0 bases and J 0 bases; nucleotides not matched to a gene: 3. The CDR3 DNA sequence: TGTGCCAGCAGCGTAGGGAGCGGGGCCTCCTACAATGAGCAGTTCTTC. This codes for CASSVGSGASYNEQFF.

This CDR3 reads CASSLEGPLHF. DNA of the CDR3: TGTGCCAGCAGCTTAGAAGGGCCGCTCCACTTT. The chain uses TRBV7-2 and TRBJ1-6, with D hard to call. Germline loops: CDR1 SGHTA, CDR2 FQGNSA. Trimming left V 1 base short and J 16 bases short, with 8 bases between. This CDR3 region has 11 residues. The full variable domain, completed using reference TRBV7-2 and TRBJ1-6, is GAGVSQSPSNKVTEKGKDVELRCDPISGHTALYWYRQSLGQGLEFLIYFQGNSAPDKSGLPSDRFSAERTGGSVSTLTIQRTQQEDSAVYLCASSLEGPLHFGNGTRLTVT.

V and J are TRBV19 and TRBJ1-1; a possible D gene is TRBD1 (6 bases). This CDR3 spans 12 amino acids. V shed 5 bases and J shed 4 bases, with 8 bases lying between them. CDR1 and CDR2 from the germline V gene are LNHDA and SQIVND (reference sequence). DNA of the CDR3: TGTGCCAGTAGTCTCAGGGGCACTGAAGCTTTCTTT. As protein: CASSLRGTEAFF.

This chain joins TRBV9 and TRBJ2-1; D could derive from TRBD1 or TRBD2 (6 bases each). Trimming stripped 0 bases from V and 13 bases from J, with 14 bases between. CDR1 and CDR2 (germline): SGDLS, YYNGEE. The CDR3 contains 13 residues. The CDR3 DNA follows: TGTGCCAGCAGCGTAGCGGTGGGGGGCCTTCAGTTCTTC. It is translated as CASSVAVGGLQFF.

In this sample, this clone turned up many times. The chain couples TRBV9 to TRBJ2-3; 11 bases are shared with TRBD2. Trimming took 0 bases from V and 1 from J; bases not matched to a gene: 4. The CDR3 is 17 amino acids. Germline CDR1 is SGDLS and CDR2 is YYNGEE. As DNA, the CDR3 is TGTGCCAGCAGCGTAGGGACTAGCGGGCACCGCACAGATACGCAGTATTTT. Translation gives CASSVGTSGHRTDTQYF.

This clone was seen only a few times. V gene TRBV7-9 combines with J gene TRBJ1-5; 10 nucleotides match TRBD1. Germline values: CDR1 SEHNR, CDR2 FQNEAQ (reference sequence). This CDR3 region has 14 residues. Trimming removed 5 bases from V and 8 bases from J; junction bases left unmatched: 6. The chain's CDR3 is CASSPGTGEEPQHF. The CDR3 nucleotides are TGTGCCAGCAGCCCCGGGACAGGGGAAGAGCCCCAGCATTTT.

This clone occurred many times. The genes are TRBV18 and TRBJ2-7; 9 bases are shared with TRBD1. Germline loops: CDR1 KGHSH, CDR2 LQKENI. The CDR3 spans 17 residues. J gave up 4 bases and V 0 bases, and 10 bases lay outside the gene matches. CDR3 in amino acids: CASSPPWGGQGLYEQYF. CDR3 coding DNA: TGTGCCAGCTCACCACCGTGGGGGGGACAGGGACTTTACGAGCAGTACTTC.

This sequence joins TRBV9 and TRBJ2-3; 8 positions match TRBD2. Looked up from germline, CDR1 is SGDLS and CDR2 is YYNGEE. The CDR3 length is 16 residues. V lost 0 bases and J lost 2; bases outside the gene matches: 5. Here the CDR3 DNA reads TGTGCCAGCAGCGTAGTAAGCGGGGGTTTCACAGATACGCAGTATTTT. Protein product: CASSVVSGGFTDTQYF.

The chain links TRBV25-1 to TRBJ2-1, with 10 bases lining up with TRBD2. This CDR3 is 18 amino acids long. The junction had 11 bases not matched to a gene; V was cut back by 3 bases and J by 3 bases. CDR1 is MGHDK and CDR2 is SYGVNS in the germline V gene. The CDR3 is CASSDPSNLAGVYNEQFF. The CDR3 DNA sequence: TGTGCCAGCAGTGATCCCTCAAATCTAGCGGGGGTCTACAATGAGCAGTTCTTC.

The rearrangement uses TRBV6-5 and TRBJ1-6; D ambiguous. Germline loops: CDR1 MNHEY, CDR2 SVGAGI. Trimming took off 5 bases at V and 4 bases at J, with 9 bases between the two ends. The CDR3 is 14 residues long. CDR3 protein: CASSPVRYNSPLHF. The CDR3 nucleotides read TGTGCCAGCAGTCCGGTTAGATATAATTCACCCCTCCACTTT.

The genes are TRBV9 and TRBJ1-6, with 8 bases matching TRBD1. In germline, CDR1 is SGDLS, CDR2 YYNGEE. The CDR3 sequence is 14 residues long. J was trimmed by 10 bases and V by 3 bases; bases with no gene match: 6. The CDR3 sequence is CASSADRASSPLHF. CDR3 bases: TGTGCCAGCAGCGCGGACAGGGCCAGCTCACCCCTCCACTTT.

This chain links TRBV7-9 with TRBJ2-1, with TRBD2 identical over 14 bases. J was trimmed by 8 bases and V by 8 bases; bases with no gene match: 5. This CDR3 has 14 residues. CDR1 and CDR2 from the germline V gene are SEHNR and FQNEAQ (reference sequence). The chain's CDR3 is CASAPGLAGDEQFF. The CDR3 nucleotides are TGTGCCAGCGCTCCGGGACTAGCGGGGGATGAGCAGTTCTTC.

This clone has more than one count but fewer than ten. The rearrangement joins TRBV19 to TRBJ1-5; 8 bases fit TRBD1. CDR1 is LNHDA and CDR2 is SQIVND in the germline V gene (reference sequence). The CDR3 sequence is 15 residues long. V lost 4 bases, J lost 7 bases, and 9 bases stayed unmatched. CDR3 in DNA: TGTGCCAGTAGTACCCTGACAGGGGTCCGGCAGCCCCAGCATTTT. Translating gives CASSTLTGVRQPQHF. Filled out from reference TRBV19 and TRBJ1-5, the complete variable domain reads DGGITQSPKYLFRKEGQNVTLSCEQNLNHDAMYWYRQDPGQGLRLIYYSQIVNDFQKGDIAEGYSVSREKKESFPLTVTSAQKNPTAFYLCASSTLTGVRQPQHFGDGTRLSIL.

This clone was detected many times. CDR3: CASSDPDNGETGELFF. Written as DNA, the CDR3 is TGCGCCAGCAGTGACCCGGATAATGGGGAAACCGGGGAGCTGTTTTTT. The rearrangement uses TRBV10-1 and TRBJ2-2; D is uncertain. Deletions cut 3 bases from V and 5 bases from J, with 16 bases between. This CDR3 contains 16 residues. Germline CDR1 WNHNN, CDR2 SYGVQD (reference sequence).

This clone was picked up a small number of times. V gene TRBV27 combines with J gene TRBJ2-3; 10 nucleotides agree with TRBD2. After removal of 8 bases from V and 7 bases from J, the junction contained 6 bases not matched to a gene. This CDR3 region has 13 residues. Germline assignment: CDR1 MNHEY and CDR2 SMNVEV (reference sequence). CDR3 amino acids: CASGASGGNTQYF. The CDR3 DNA is TGTGCCAGCGGGGCTAGCGGGGGAAATACGCAGTATTTT.

V gene TRBV9 combines with J gene TRBJ1-1; the match to TRBD1 covers 8 bases. Trimming at V came to 2 bases and at J to 4 bases, leaving 10 bases not matched to a gene. The CDR3 spans 16 residues. CDR1 is SGDLS and CDR2 is YYNGEE in the germline V gene. CDR3 sequence: CASSVYSRQGLTEAFF. In nucleotides, the CDR3 is TGTGCCAGCAGCGTTTACTCCCGACAGGGGCTCACTGAAGCTTTCTTT.

The chain employs TRBV4-2 and TRBJ2-5; tentative D call: TRBD1 (7 bases). Trimming pared 6 bases from V and 5 bases from J, leaving 13 bases between. CDR3 length equals 13 residues. CDR1 is LGHNA, CDR2 YNFKEQ, per germline. Written as DNA, the CDR3 is TGTGCCAGCAGGGGGGCAGGGGGGGAGACCCAGTACTTC. This translates into CASRGAGGETQYF.

The rearrangement joins TRBV5-6 to TRBJ2-7; D tentatively reads TRBD1 or TRBD2 (5 bases each). Trimming shortened V by 3 bases and J by 4 bases, and 8 bases separated the two germline ends. Germline-derived CDR1 and CDR2 are SGHDT and YYEEEE. CDR3 length: 12 residues. The CDR3 spells CASSWDGYEQYF. In DNA, the CDR3 is TGTGCCAGCAGCTGGGACGGATACGAGCAGTACTTC.

This clone was observed at least ten times. The rearrangement joins TRBV29-1 to TRBJ2-5; D possibly corresponds to TRBD2 (5 bases). Germline-derived CDR1 and CDR2 are SQVTM and ANQGSEA. CDR3 length equals 14 residues. Trimming pared 6 bases from V and 4 bases from J, leaving 18 bases between. CDR3 sequence (DNA): TGCAGCGTAGGAGGTTCCTTTTCTGGAGAGACCCAGTACTTC. Its protein is CSVGGSFSGETQYF.

The table lists this clone with a count of one. Here the CDR3 reads CASSEGRARAEAFF. CDR3 DNA: TGTGCCAGCAGTGAAGGCAGGGCCCGGGCTGAAGCTTTCTTT. This rearrangement joins TRBV2 to TRBJ1-1, with D possibly matching TRBD1 (5 bases). The CDR3 contains 14 residues. From germline, CDR1 is SNHLY and CDR2 FYNNEI. V lost 1 base and J lost 6, with 12 bases in between. The whole variable domain, filled in from reference TRBV2 and TRBJ1-1, reads EPEVTQTPSHQVTQMGQEVILRCVPISNHLYFYWYRQILGQKVEFLVSFYNNEISEKSEIFDDQFSVERPDGSNFTLKIRSTKLEDSAMYFCASSEGRARAEAFFGQGTRLTVV.

Ten or more counts support this clone. The chain employs TRBV6-4 and TRBJ2-7; the D call may be TRBD1 or TRBD2 (5 bases each). The V and J ends lost 7 bases and 0 bases respectively, with 10 bases between them. The CDR3 consists of 13 residues. CDR1 and CDR2 (germline): MRHNA, SNTAGT. In DNA form, the CDR3 reads TGTGCCAGCAAGGGACGGTTCTCCTACGAGCAGTACTTC. It is translated as CASKGRFSYEQYF.

This rearrangement joins TRBV5-6 to TRBJ2-4; D is uncertain. The CDR3 is 12 amino acids. V dropped 0 bases and J dropped 15 bases, with 13 bases sitting between them. Germline CDR1 is SGHDT and CDR2 is YYEEEE. CDR3 sequence reads: CASSLAFSSRYF. The CDR3, as DNA: TGTGCCAGCAGCTTGGCCTTTAGCTCTCGGTACTTC.

Within the sample, this clone is medium-sized. The V and J genes are TRBV6-5 and TRBJ1-5; 9 bases are shared with TRBD1. The V gene's germline CDR1 is MNHEY and CDR2 SVGAGI. CDR3 length: 15 residues. After removal of 5 bases from V and 6 bases from J, the junction contained 8 bases not matched to a gene. The CDR3 region has the DNA TGTGCCAGCAGTATCAACAGGGGGCACCTTCAGCCCCAGCATTTT. The encoded protein is CASSINRGHLQPQHF.

V usage is TRBV5-1 and J usage is TRBJ2-3; 10 bases match TRBD2. This CDR3 region has 16 residues. Looked up from germline, CDR1 is SGHRS and CDR2 is YFSETQ. The V gene end was trimmed by 4 bases and the J gene end by 2 bases; junction bases not matched to a gene: 7. The CDR3 loop is CASSQRTSGNTDTQYF. As DNA, the CDR3 is TGCGCCAGCAGCCAACGGACTAGCGGTAACACAGATACGCAGTATTTT.

This clone was seen a few times. V is TRBV2 and J is TRBJ1-1; D remains ambiguous. Per the germline V gene, CDR1 is SNHLY and CDR2 is FYNNEI. Trimming shortened V by 10 bases and J by 3 bases, and 18 bases separated the two germline ends. This CDR3 has 14 residues. DNA of the CDR3: TGTGCCACCAGGACCGACAATTACGACACTGAAGCTTTCTTT. Translating it yields CATRTDNYDTEAFF.